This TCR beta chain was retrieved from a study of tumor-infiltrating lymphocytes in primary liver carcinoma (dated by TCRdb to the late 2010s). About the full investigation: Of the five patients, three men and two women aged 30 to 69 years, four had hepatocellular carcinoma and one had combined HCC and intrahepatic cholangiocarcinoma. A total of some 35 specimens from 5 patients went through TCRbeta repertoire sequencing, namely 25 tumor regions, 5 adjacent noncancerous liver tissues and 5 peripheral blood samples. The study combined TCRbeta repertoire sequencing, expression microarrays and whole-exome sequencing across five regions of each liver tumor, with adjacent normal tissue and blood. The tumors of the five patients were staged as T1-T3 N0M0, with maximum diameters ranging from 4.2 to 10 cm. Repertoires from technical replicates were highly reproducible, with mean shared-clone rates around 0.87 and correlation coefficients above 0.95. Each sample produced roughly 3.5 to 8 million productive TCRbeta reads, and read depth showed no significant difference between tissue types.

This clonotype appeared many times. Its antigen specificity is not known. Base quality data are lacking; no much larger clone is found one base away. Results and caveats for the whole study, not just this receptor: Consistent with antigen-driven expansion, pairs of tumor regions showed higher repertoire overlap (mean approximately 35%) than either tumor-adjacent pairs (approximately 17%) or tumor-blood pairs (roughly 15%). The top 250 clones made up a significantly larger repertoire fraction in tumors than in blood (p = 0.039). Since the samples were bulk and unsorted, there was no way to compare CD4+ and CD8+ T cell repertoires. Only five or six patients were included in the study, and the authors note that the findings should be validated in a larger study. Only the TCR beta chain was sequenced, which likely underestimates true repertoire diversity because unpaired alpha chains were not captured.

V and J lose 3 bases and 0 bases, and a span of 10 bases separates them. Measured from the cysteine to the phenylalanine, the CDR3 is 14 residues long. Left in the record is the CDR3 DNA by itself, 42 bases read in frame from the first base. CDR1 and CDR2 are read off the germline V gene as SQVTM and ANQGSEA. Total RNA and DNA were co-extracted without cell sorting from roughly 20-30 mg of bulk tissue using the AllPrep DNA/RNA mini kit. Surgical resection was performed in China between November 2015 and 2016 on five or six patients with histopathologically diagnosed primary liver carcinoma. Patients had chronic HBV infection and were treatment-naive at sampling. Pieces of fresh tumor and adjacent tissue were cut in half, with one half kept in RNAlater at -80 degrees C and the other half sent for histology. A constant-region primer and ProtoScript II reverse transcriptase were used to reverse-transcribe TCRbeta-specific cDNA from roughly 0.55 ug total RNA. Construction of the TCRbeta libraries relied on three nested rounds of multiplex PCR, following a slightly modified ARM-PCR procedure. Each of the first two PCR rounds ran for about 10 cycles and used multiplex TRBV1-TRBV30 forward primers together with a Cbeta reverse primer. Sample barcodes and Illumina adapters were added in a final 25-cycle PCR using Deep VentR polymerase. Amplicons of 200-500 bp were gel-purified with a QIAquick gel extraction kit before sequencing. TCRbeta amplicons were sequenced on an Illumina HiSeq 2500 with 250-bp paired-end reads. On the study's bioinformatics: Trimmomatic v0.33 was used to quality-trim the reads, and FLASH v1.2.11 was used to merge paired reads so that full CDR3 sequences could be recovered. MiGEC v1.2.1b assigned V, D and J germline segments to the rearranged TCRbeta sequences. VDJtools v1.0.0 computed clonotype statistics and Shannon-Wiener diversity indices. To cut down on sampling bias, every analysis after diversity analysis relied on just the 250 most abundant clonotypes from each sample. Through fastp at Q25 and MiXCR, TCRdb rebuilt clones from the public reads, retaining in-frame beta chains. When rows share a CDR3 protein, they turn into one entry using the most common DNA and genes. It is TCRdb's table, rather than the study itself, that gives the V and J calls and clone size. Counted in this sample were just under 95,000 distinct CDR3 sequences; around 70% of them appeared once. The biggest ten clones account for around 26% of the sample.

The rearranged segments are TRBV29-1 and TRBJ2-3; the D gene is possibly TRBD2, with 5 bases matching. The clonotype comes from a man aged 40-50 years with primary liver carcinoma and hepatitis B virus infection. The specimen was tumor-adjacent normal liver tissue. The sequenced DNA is TGCAGCGTTGATATCGGGGTTAGCACAGATACGCAGTATTTT. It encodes CSVDIGVSTDTQYF.